This note documents a single T cell receptor (beta chain) sequence. The antigen is not known. These data belong to a study of CD8 T cells in Susac syndrome. CDR1 is DFQATT and CDR2 is SNEGSKA in the germline V gene (reference sequence). V lost 3 bases and J lost 0, with 5 bases in between. The CDR3 covers 13 residues. The diagnostic criteria were recently defined, and patients with Susac syndrome met them for definite or probable disease. Random hexamers served to reverse transcribe about 0.45 to 1 ug RNA. The immunoSEQ assay covered 54 Vbeta and 13 Jbeta segments for CDR3. In TCRdb, the immunoSEQ multiplex PCR reads were re-called with MiXCR into one record per CDR3 protein. The profile shows more than 150,000 distinct CDR3 sequences, approximately 96% of them singletons. Study-wide results and caveats: In its TCR sequencing and HLA analysis, the study acknowledged that the number of individuals was relatively small.

This clonotype originated in a human donor with Susac syndrome. Sample: CD4+ T cells from PBMCs. The chain has TRBV20-1 and TRBJ1-4; D unresolved. The CDR3 DNA follows: TGCAGTGCTAGTTGGGCAACTAATGAAAAACTGTTTTTT. It encodes CSASWATNEKLFF.